This T cell receptor beta chain originates from a study of blood T cell repertoires in COVID-19. Study information: Specimens from acute and convalescent COVID-19 originated in the United States, Italy and Spain. The cDNA or gDNA used as material had been derived from T cells, B-cell-depleted T cells, or PBMCs.

In the authors' workflow: Researchers report that nucleated cell counts were estimated from reference gene primer amplification. TCRdb keeps only in-frame clones here, not all; method: immunoSEQ multiplex PCR. V and J calls and clone size are copied from that table; D and trimming were computed from the DNA. Of roughly 50,000 clones detected, 90% to 95% appear once; the ten largest clones hold approximately 8%. This receptor was obtained from a woman aged 60-70 years with active or convalescent COVID-19. Sequenced sample: peripheral blood.

The CDR3 DNA follows: TGTGCCAGTAGTACGGACACTTTTTATGGCTACACCTTC. It encodes CASSTDTFYGYTF. The rearrangement uses TRBV19 and TRBJ1-2, with D maybe TRBD1 (5 bases). The CDR3 is made up of 13 amino acids. The germline gives CDR1 LNHDA, CDR2 SQIVND (reference sequence). The germline V and J ends were trimmed by 4 bases and 5 bases, with 11 bases remaining between them.